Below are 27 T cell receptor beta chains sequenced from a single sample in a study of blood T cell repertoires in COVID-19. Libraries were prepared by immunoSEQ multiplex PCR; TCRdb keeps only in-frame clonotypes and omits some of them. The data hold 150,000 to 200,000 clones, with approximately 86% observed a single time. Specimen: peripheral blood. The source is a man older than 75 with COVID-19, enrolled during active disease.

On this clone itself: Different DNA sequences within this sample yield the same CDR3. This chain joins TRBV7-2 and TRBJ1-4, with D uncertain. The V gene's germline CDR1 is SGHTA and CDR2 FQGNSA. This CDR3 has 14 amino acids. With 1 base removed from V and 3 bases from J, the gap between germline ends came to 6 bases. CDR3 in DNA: TGTGCCAGCAGCTTAGGGGCGTCTAATGAAAAACTGTTTTTT. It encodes CASSLGASNEKLFF.

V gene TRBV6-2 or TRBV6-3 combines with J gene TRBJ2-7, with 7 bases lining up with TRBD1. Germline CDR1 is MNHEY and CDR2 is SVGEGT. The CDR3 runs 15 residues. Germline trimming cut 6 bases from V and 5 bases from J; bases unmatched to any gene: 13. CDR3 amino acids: CASSKPTGMGHEQYF. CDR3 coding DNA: TGTGCCAGCAGCAAGCCGACAGGGATGGGGCACGAGCAGTACTTC.

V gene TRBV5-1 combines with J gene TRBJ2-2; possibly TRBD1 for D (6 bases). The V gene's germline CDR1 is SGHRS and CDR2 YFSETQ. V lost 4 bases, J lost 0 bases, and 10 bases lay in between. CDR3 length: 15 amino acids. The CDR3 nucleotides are TGCGCCAGCAGCAATGGACAGTCGAACACCGGGGAGCTGTTTTTT. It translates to CASSNGQSNTGELFF.

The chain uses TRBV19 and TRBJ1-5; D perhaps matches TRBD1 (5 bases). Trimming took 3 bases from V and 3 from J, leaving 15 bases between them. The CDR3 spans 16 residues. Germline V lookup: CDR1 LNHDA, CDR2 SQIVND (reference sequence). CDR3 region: CASSMEGRQLNQPQHF. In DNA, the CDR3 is TGTGCCAGTAGTATGGAGGGACGGCAACTCAATCAGCCCCAGCATTTT.

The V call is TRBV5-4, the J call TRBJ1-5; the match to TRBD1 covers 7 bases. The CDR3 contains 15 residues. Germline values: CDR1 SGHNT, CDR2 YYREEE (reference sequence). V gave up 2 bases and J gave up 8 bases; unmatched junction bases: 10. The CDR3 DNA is TGTGCCAGCAGCTTTGGGGGTCAGGGGGGAGAGCCCCAGCATTTT. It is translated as CASSFGGQGGEPQHF.

CDR3 sequence: CASSPASVSYNEQFF. The CDR3 nucleotides are TGCGCCAGCAGCCCCGCTAGCGTCTCCTACAATGAGCAGTTCTTC. This chain uses TRBV4-1 with TRBJ2-1; D may be TRBD2 (6 bases). The V end was cut by 4 bases, the J end by 0 bases, with 10 bases between. CDR1 and CDR2 (germline): MGHRA, YSYEKL. This CDR3 is built from 15 residues.

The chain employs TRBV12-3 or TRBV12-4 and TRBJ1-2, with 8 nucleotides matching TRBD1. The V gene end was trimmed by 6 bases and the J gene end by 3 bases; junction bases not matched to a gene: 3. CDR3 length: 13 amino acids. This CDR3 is CASRQQGDYGYTF. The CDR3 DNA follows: TGTGCCAGCAGACAACAGGGGGACTATGGCTACACCTTC.

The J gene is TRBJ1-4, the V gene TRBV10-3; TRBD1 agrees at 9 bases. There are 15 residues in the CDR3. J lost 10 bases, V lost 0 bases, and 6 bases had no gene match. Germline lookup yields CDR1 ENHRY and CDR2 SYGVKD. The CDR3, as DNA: TGTGCCATCAGTGAGTCAGGGGACAGGGCCCTAAAACTGTTTTTT. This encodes CAISESGDRALKLFF.

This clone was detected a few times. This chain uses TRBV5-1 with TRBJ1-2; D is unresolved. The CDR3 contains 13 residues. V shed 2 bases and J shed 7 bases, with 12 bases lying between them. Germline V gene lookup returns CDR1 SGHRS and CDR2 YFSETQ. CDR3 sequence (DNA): TGCGCCAGCAGCTTATGGGGAGAGGGTGGCTACACCTTC. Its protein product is CASSLWGEGGYTF.

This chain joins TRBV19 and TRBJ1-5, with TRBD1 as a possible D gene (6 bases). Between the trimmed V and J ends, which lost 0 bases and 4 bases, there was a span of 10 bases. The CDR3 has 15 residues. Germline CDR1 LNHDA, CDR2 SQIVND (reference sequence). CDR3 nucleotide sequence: TGTGCCAGTAGTATAGAGGCAGGGGAAAATCAGCCCCAGCATTTT. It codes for CASSIEAGENQPQHF.

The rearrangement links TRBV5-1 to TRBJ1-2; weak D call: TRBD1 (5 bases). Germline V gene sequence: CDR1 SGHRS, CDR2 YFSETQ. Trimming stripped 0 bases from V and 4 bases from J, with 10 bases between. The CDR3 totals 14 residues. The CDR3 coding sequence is TGCGCCAGCAGCTTGGAAGGGGAAGGCTATGGCTACACCTTC. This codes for CASSLEGEGYGYTF.

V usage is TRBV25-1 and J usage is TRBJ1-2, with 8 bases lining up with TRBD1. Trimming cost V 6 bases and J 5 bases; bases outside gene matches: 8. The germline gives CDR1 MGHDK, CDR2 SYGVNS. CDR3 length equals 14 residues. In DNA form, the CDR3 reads TGTGCCAGCAGCGTGACAGGGGCGCGGTATGGCTACACCTTC. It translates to CASSVTGARYGYTF.

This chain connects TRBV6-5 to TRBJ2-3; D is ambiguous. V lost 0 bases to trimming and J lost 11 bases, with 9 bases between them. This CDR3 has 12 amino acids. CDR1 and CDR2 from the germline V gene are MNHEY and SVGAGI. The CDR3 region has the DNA TGTGCCAGCAGTTACTCTCCAGGCCGGCAGTATTTT. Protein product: CASSYSPGRQYF.

The CDR3 loop reads CASSLVTGGASQPQHF. CDR3 nucleotide sequence: TGTGCCAGCAGTTTGGTCACAGGGGGCGCGAGTCAGCCCCAGCATTTT. The V and J genes are TRBV28 and TRBJ1-5, with 9 bases matching TRBD1. CDR3 length: 16 amino acids. Trimming at V came to 3 bases and at J to 6 bases, leaving 9 bases not matched to a gene. Germline assignment: CDR1 MDHEN and CDR2 SYDVKM.

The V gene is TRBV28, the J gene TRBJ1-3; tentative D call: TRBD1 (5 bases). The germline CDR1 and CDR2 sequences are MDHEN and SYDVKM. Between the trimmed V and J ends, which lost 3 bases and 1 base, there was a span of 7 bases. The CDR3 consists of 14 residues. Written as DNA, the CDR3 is TGTGCCAGCAGTTTGTCAGGGTCTGGAAACACCATATATTTT. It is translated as CASSLSGSGNTIYF.

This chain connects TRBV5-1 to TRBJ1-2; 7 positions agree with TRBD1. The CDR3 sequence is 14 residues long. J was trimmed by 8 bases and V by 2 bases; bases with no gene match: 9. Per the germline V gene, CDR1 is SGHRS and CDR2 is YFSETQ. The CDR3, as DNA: TGCGCCAGCAGCTTCCCCGAGGGGGCGGGAGGCTACACCTTC. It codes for CASSFPEGAGGYTF.

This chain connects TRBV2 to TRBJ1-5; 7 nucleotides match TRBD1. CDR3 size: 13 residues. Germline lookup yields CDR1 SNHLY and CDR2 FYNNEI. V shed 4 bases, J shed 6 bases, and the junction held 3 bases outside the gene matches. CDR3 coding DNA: TGTGCCAGCAGTGGACAGGGTACTCAGCCCCAGCATTTT. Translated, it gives CASSGQGTQPQHF.

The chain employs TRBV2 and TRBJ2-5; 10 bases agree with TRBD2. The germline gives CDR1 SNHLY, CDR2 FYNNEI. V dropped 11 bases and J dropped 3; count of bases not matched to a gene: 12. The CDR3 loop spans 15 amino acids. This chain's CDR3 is CASGSGGIGKETQYF. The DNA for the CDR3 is TGTGCCTCCGGTAGCGGGGGGATCGGGAAAGAGACCCAGTACTTC.

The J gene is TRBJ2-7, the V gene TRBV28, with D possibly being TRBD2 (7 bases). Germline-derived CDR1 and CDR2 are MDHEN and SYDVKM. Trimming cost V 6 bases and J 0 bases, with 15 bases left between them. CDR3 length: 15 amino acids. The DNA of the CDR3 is TGTGCCAGCAGCAGAGGGGGGGCTAGCTCCTACGAGCAGTACTTC. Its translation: CASSRGGASSYEQYF.

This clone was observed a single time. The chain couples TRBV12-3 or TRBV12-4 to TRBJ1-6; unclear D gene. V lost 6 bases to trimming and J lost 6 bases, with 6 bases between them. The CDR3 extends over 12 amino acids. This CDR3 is CASSYSNSPLHF. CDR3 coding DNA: TGTGCCAGCAGCTACTCTAATTCACCCCTCCACTTT.

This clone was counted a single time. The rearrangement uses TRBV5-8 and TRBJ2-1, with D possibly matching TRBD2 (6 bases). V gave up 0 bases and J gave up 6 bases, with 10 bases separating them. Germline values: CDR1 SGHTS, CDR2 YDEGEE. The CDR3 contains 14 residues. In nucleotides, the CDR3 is TGTGCCAGCAGCTTGGGGCGGGGCCTCAATGAGCAGTTCTTC. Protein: CASSLGRGLNEQFF. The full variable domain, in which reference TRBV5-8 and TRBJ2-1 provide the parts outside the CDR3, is EAGVTQSPTHLIKTRGQQATLRCSPISGHTSVYWYQQALGLGLQFLLWYDEGEERNRGNFPPRFSGRQFPNYSSELNVNALELEDSALYLCASSLGRGLNEQFFGPGTRLTVL.

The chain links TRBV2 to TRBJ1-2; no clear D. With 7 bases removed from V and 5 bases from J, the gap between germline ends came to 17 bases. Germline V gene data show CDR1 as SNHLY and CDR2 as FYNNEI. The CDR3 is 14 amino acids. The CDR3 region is CASIRGSMAYGYTF. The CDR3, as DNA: TGTGCCAGCATTCGAGGGTCTATGGCTTATGGCTACACCTTC.

DNA of the CDR3: TGTGCCAGCAGCCAAGGGCTAGTTAGGGATACGCAGTATTTT. It translates to CASSQGLVRDTQYF. V and J are TRBV4-2 and TRBJ2-3; D uncertain. There are 14 residues in the CDR3. V was shortened by 1 base and J by 6 bases, with 11 bases between the two germline ends. Germline-derived CDR1 and CDR2 are LGHNA and YNFKEQ.

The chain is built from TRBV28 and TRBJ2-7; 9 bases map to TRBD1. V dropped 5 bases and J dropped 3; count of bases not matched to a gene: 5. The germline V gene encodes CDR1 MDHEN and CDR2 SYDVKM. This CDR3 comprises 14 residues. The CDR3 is CASSRPGQGYEQYF. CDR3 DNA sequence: TGTGCCAGCAGTCGGCCGGGACAGGGCTACGAGCAGTACTTC.

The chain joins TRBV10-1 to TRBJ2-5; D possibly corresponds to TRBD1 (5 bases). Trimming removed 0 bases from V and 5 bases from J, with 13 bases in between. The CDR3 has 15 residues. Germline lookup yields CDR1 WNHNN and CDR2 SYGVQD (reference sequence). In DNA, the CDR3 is TGCGCCAGCAGTGAGTCAAGGGGTCGCCAGGAGACCCAGTACTTC. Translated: CASSESRGRQETQYF.

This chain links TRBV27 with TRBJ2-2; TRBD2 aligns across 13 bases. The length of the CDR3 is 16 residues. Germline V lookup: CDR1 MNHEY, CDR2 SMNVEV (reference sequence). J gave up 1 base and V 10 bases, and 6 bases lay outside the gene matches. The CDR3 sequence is CATRTSGGWNTGELFF. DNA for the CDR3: TGTGCCACCCGGACTAGCGGGGGCTGGAACACCGGGGAGCTGTTTTTT.

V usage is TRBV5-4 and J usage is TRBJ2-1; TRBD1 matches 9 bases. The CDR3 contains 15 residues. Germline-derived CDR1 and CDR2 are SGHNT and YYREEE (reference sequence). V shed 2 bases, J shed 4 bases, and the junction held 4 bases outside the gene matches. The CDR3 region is CASSFRDRVYNEQFF. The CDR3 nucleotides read TGTGCCAGCAGCTTCCGGGACAGGGTGTACAATGAGCAGTTCTTC.